A single sample gave rise to the 13 T cell receptor beta chains below, sequenced in a study of post-analysis software for immune sequencing data. Study-wide results and limits: Five or six TRBV segments were significantly more frequent in patients than in controls. TRBV5-6, TRBV5-1 and TRBV20-1 were among these segments.

These receptors' targets are unknown. TCR beta cDNA libraries had unique molecular identifiers. TCRdb processed the PCR reads anew with MiXCR; each CDR3 protein has one entry. The sample consists of about 560,000 distinct CDR3 sequences, roughly 40% of them appearing once. Sequenced sample: blood. These receptors came from a girl aged 5-17 years with multiple sclerosis.

The V and J genes are TRBV5-4 and TRBJ2-2; the D is unclear. CDR1 and CDR2 from the germline V gene are SGHNT and YYREEE (reference sequence). V dropped 0 bases and J dropped 4 bases, with 7 bases sitting between them. The CDR3 covers 14 residues. The CDR3 DNA is TGTGCCAGCAGCTTGGACGGTTCCACCGGGGAGCTGTTTTTT. Translated, it gives CASSLDGSTGELFF.

V and J are TRBV24-1 and TRBJ2-5; unclear D gene. The CDR3 contains 14 residues. Germline V gene sequence: CDR1 KGHDR, CDR2 SFDVKD. V was pared by 1 base and J by 11 bases, with 16 bases between. This CDR3 is CATSDFPSRNEQYF. The DNA of the CDR3 is TGTGCCACCAGTGATTTCCCTAGTCGTAATGAGCAGTACTTC.

The V and J genes are TRBV4-1 and TRBJ2-6; tentative D call: TRBD1 (6 bases). Germline CDR1 reads MGHRA; CDR2 reads YSYEKL. Trimming cost V 3 bases and J 3 bases, with 12 bases left between them. The CDR3 is 16 amino acids. CDR3: CASSQSQGSGANVLTF. CDR3 DNA: TGCGCCAGCAGCCAGAGCCAGGGGAGTGGGGCCAACGTCCTGACTTTC.

This clonotype came up a few times. The chain combines TRBV12-3 or TRBV12-4 with TRBJ2-7; no definite D call. The CDR3 sequence is 14 residues long. The V gene lost 2 bases and the J gene lost 0 bases, with 8 bases spanning the gap. This CDR3 is CASSLRWSSYEQYF. The CDR3, as DNA: TGTGCCAGCAGTTTACGGTGGAGCTCCTACGAGCAGTACTTC.

As regards this clonotype: One end of the junction is discordant with germline, which a read error may explain. V and J are TRBV4-1 and TRBJ2-1; 13 bases are shared with TRBD2. Germline V gives CDR1 MGHRA, CDR2 YSYEKL. The CDR3 runs to 16 residues. Here the CDR3 DNA reads TGTGCCAGCAGCCAACTAGCGGGAGGGGTTTACAATGAGCAGTTCTTC. It translates to CASSQLAGGVYNEQFF.

The chain links TRBV20-1 to TRBJ2-7, with 8 nucleotides matching TRBD2. V was clipped by 6 bases and J by 3 bases; unmatched bases: 4. Germline CDR1 DFQATT, CDR2 SNEGSKA (reference sequence). This CDR3 is built from 12 residues. The CDR3 reads CSAGSGGYEQYF. The CDR3 coding sequence is TGCAGTGCGGGGAGCGGGGGCTACGAGCAGTACTTC.

The chain uses TRBV5-1 and TRBJ1-6; TRBD1 matches at 7 bases. Trimming took 0 bases from V and 5 from J; bases not matched to a gene: 5. CDR3 size: 16 residues. The germline CDR1 and CDR2 sequences are SGHRS and YFSETQ. This chain's CDR3 is CASSLGDRADNSPLHF. CDR3 DNA sequence: TGCGCCAGCAGCTTGGGAGACAGGGCGGATAATTCACCCCTCCACTTT. The variable domain in full, completed from reference TRBV5-1 and TRBJ1-6, reads KAGVTQTPRYLIKTRGQQVTLSCSPISGHRSVSWYQQTPGQGLQFLFEYFSETQRNKGNFPGRFSGRQFSNSRSEMNVSTLELGDSALYLCASSLGDRADNSPLHFGNGTRLTVT.

This clonotype was counted only a few times. V and J are TRBV5-5 and TRBJ1-2; 7 nucleotides agree with TRBD1. Germline-derived CDR1 and CDR2 are SGHKS and YYEKEE (reference sequence). The CDR3 extends over 14 amino acids. V lost 5 bases, J lost 5 bases, and 9 bases stayed unmatched. CDR3 loop: CASSYTGVAYGYTF. The DNA of the CDR3 is TGTGCCAGCAGTTATACAGGGGTCGCGTATGGCTACACCTTC.

This clonotype was observed at least ten times. The chain recombines TRBV5-6 with TRBJ2-2, with a tentative D call TRBD1 (5 bases). Per germline, CDR1 SGHDT and CDR2 YYEEEE. Trimming shortened V by 4 bases and J by 3 bases, and 13 bases separated the two germline ends. The CDR3 is 15 amino acids. The CDR3 spells CASSPGIYHTGELFF. CDR3 bases: TGTGCCAGCAGCCCAGGGATCTATCACACCGGGGAGCTGTTTTTT.

J is TRBJ2-1 and V is TRBV10-3; no firm D call. CDR1 is ENHRY, CDR2 SYGVKD, per germline. Trimming removed 2 bases at V and 6 bases at J, with 11 bases between. The CDR3 is 14 residues long. The CDR3 nucleotides read TGTGCCATCAGTGAGAGGGCAGCGTCCAATGAGCAGTTCTTC. Residues: CAISERAASNEQFF.

The rearrangement uses TRBV4-1 and TRBJ2-7; 9 bases are a match to TRBD1. The CDR3 runs to 13 residues. The germline gives CDR1 MGHRA, CDR2 YSYEKL. V was clipped by 4 bases and J by 6 bases; unmatched bases: 4. CDR3 residues: CASSRDRAGEQYF. Here the CDR3 DNA reads TGCGCCAGCAGCCGGGACAGGGCAGGCGAGCAGTACTTC.

This clonotype was detected only a few times. The rearrangement uses TRBV12-3 or TRBV12-4 and TRBJ2-1; D remains ambiguous. Deletions cut 7 bases from V and 1 base from J, with 11 bases between. CDR3 length: 14 amino acids. The CDR3 loop is CASKTDKSYNEQFF. CDR3 in DNA: TGTGCCAGCAAGACCGACAAATCCTACAATGAGCAGTTCTTC.

V usage is TRBV20-1 and J usage is TRBJ2-7, with 7 nucleotides matching TRBD1. J was trimmed by 4 bases and V by 3 bases; bases with no gene match: 9. This CDR3 has 14 residues. CDR1 DFQATT and CDR2 SNEGSKA come from the germline V gene (reference sequence). The CDR3 bases are TGCAGTGCTAGTTCCCGGACAGGATTTTACGAGCAGTACTTC. It yields the protein CSASSRTGFYEQYF.